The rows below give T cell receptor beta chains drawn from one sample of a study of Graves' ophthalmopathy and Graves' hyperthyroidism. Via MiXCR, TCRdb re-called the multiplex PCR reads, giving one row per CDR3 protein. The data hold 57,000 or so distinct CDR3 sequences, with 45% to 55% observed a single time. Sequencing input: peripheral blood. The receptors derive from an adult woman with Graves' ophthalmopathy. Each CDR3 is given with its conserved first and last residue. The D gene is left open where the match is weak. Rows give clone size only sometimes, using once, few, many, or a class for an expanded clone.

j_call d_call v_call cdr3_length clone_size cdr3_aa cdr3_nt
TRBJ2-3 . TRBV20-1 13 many CSARVVSTDTQYF TGCAGTGCTAGAGTTGTCTCCACAGATACGCAGTATTTT
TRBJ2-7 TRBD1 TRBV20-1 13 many CSAPGQVHYEQYF TGCAGTGCCCCGGGACAGGTCCACTACGAGCAGTACTTC
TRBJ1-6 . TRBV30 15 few CAWSRQVGVGSPLHF TGTGCCTGGAGCCGTCAGGTCGGGGTTGGTTCACCCCTCCACTTT
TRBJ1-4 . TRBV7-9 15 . CASSLRVLTNEKLFF TGTGCCAGCAGCTTAAGGGTCCTGACTAATGAAAAACTGTTTTTT
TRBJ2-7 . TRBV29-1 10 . CSAEGPRLDF TGCAGCGCCGAAGGGCCCCGCTTGGACTTC
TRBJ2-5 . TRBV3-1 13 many CASSQGRGETQYF TGTGCCAGCAGCCAGGGGCGCGGGGAGACCCAGTACTTC
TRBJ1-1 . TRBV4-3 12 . CATGTMNTEAFF TGCGCCACCGGGACAATGAACACTGAAGCTTTCTTT
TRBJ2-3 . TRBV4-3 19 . CASSKVSGNNYGYTDTQYF TGCGCCAGCAGCAAAGTTTCGGGTAACAACTATGGCTACACAGATACGCAGTATTTT
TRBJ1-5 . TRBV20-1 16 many CSARDPVETPNQPQHF TGCAGTGCTAGAGATCCCGTAGAGACACCAAATCAGCCCCAGCATTTT
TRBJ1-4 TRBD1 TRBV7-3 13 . CASRLGQLERLFF TGCGCCAGCAGACTGGGACAGCTTGAAAGACTGTTTTTT
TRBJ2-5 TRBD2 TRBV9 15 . CASSFTSGVGETQCF TGTGCCAGCAGCTTTACTAGCGGGGTGGGGGAGACCCAGTGCTTC
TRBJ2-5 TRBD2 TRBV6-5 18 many CASSYYEGAGGPQETQYF TGTGCCAGCAGTTACTACGAAGGAGCGGGAGGCCCCCAAGAGACCCAGTACTTC
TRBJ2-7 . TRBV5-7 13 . CASSLHEGDEQHF TGTGCCAGCTCCCTTCATGAGGGCGACGAGCAGCACTTC
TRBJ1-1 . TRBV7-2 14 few CASSPFGRNTEAFF TGTGCCAGCAGCCCCTTCGGCAGGAACACTGAAGCTTTCTTT
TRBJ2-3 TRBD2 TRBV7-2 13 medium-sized CASSLAGGDTQYF TGTGCCAGCAGCTTAGCGGGGGGGGATACGCAGTATTTT
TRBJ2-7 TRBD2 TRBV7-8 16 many CASSSPLGLGGYEQYF TGTGCCAGCAGCTCACCCCTCGGACTAGGAGGCTACGAGCAGTACTTC
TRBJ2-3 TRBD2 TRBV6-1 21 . CASSEASGPGLAGGHTDTQYF TGTGCCAGCAGTGAAGCCAGCGGCCCGGGACTAGCGGGAGGGCACACAGATACGCAGTATTTT
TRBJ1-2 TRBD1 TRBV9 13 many CASSVANRGGYTF TGTGCCAGCAGCGTAGCTAACAGGGGCGGCTACACCTTC
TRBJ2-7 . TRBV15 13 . CATSERGGNEQYF TGTGCCACCAGCGAGAGGGGCGGGAACGAGCAGTACTTC
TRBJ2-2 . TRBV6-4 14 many CASSDSIDRGELFF TGTGCCAGCAGTGACTCGATCGACCGCGGGGAGCTGTTTTTT
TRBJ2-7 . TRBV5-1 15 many CASSLVGILSYEQYF TGCGCCAGCAGCTTGGTGGGTATTCTCTCCTACGAGCAGTACTTC
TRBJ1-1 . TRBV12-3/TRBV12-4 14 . CASSYPQGSTEAFF TGTGCCAGCAGTTACCCGCAGGGTAGCACTGAAGCTTTCTTT
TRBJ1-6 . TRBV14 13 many CASSQGGNSPLHF TGTGCCAGCAGCCAGGGGGGAAATTCACCCCTCCACTTT
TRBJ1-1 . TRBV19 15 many CASSIGPIPNTEAFF TGTGCCAGTAGTATAGGTCCAATTCCGAACACTGAAGCTTTCTTT
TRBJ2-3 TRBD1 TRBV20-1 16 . CGGGQGAGGSTDTQYF TGCGGAGGAGGGCAGGGGGCAGGAGGGAGCACAGATACGCAGTATTTT
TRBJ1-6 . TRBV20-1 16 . CSARRRKGGRGSPLHF TGCAGTGCTAGAAGGCGTAAGGGGGGGAGAGGTTCACCCCTCCACTTT
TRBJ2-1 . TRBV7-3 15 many CASSLGTGVNNEQFF TGTGCCAGCAGCCTTGGTACGGGAGTCAACAATGAGCAGTTCTTC
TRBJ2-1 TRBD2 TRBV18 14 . CASSGAGLAGEQFF TGTGCCAGCTCTGGGGCAGGACTAGCGGGCGAGCAGTTCTTC
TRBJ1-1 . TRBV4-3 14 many CASSQESFSTEAFF TGCGCCAGCAGCCAAGAGAGTTTTTCCACTGAAGCTTTCTTT
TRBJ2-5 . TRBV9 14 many CASSPQGSWETQYF TGTGCCAGCAGCCCCCAGGGTAGTTGGGAGACCCAGTACTTC
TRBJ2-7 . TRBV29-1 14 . CSVEWARVSYEQYF TGCAGCGTTGAATGGGCGCGGGTGTCCTACGAGCAGTACTTC
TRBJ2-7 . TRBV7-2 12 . CASSLGGREQYF TGTGCCAGCAGCTTAGGGGGGCGCGAGCAGTACTTC
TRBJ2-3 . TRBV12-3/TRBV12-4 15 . CASSPRVAGTDTQYF TGTGCCAGCAGTCCTCGGGTTGCTGGCACAGATACGCAGTATTTT